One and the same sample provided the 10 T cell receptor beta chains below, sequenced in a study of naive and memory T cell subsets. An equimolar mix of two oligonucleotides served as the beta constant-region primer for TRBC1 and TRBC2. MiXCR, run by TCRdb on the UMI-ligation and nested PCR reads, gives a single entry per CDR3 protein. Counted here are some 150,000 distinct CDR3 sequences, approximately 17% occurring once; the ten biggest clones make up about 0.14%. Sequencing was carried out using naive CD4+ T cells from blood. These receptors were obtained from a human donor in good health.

The CDR3 loop is CASSLTGPDTQYF. CDR3 bases: TGTGCCAGCAGCCTAACGGGTCCCGATACGCAGTATTTT. The rearrangement links TRBV27 to TRBJ2-3, with D unresolved. Germline CDR1 and CDR2: MNHEY and SMNVEV (reference sequence). V was cut by 6 bases and J by 6 bases, with 13 bases left in between. The CDR3 spans 13 residues.

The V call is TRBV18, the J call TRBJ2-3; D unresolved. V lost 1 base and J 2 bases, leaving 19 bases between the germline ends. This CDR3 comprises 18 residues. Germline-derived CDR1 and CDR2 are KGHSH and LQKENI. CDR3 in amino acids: CASSPLELVRPVTDTQYF. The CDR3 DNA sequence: TGTGCCAGCTCACCACTCGAACTTGTCCGGCCCGTCACAGATACGCAGTATTTT.

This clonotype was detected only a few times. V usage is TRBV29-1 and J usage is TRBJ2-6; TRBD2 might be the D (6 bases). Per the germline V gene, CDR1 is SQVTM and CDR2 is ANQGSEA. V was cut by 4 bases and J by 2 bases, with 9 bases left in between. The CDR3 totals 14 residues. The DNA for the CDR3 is TGCAGCGTTGCCCGGGGGACTGGGGCCAACGTCCTGACTTTC. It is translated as CSVARGTGANVLTF.

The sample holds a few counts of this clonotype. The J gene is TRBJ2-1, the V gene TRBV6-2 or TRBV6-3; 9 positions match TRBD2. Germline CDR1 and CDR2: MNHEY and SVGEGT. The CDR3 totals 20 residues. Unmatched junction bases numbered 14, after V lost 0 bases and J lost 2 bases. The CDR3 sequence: CASSYSIEAGGTLTYNEQFF. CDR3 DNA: TGTGCCAGCAGTTACTCGATTGAAGCGGGAGGAACGTTAACCTACAATGAGCAGTTCTTC.

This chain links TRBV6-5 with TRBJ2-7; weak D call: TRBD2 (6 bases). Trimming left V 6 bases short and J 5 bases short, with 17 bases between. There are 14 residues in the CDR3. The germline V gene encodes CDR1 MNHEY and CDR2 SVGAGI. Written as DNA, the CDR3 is TGTGCCAGCAGGAACCTAGCGTTCCCCGACGAGCAGTACTTC. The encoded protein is CASRNLAFPDEQYF.

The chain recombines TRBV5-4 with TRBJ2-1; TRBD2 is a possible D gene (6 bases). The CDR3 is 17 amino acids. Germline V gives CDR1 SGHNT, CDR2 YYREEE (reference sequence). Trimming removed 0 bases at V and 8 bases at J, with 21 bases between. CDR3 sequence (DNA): TGTGCCAGCAGCTTGGCCGGGTTGATTCCCGGCGGGGATGAGCAGTTCTTC. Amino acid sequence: CASSLAGLIPGGDEQFF.

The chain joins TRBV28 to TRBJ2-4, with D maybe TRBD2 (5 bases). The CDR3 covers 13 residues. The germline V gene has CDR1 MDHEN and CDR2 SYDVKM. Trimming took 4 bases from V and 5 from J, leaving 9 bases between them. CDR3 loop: CASSSGVQNIQYF. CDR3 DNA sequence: TGTGCCAGCAGTTCCGGGGTTCAAAACATTCAGTACTTC.

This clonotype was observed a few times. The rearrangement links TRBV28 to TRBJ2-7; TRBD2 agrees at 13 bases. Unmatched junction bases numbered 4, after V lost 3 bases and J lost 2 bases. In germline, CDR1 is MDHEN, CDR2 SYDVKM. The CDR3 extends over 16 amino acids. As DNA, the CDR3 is TGTGCCAGCAGTTTGGCCGGGACTAGCGGGGCCTACGAGCAGTACTTC. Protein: CASSLAGTSGAYEQYF.

The CDR3 loop is CASSSDGFSYEQYF. DNA for the CDR3: TGTGCCAGTAGTTCGGACGGTTTCTCCTACGAGCAGTACTTC. The rearrangement joins TRBV19 to TRBJ2-7; D not resolved. Trimming left V 5 bases short and J 0 bases short, with 11 bases between. Germline CDR1 LNHDA, CDR2 SQIVND (reference sequence). This CDR3 is 14 amino acids long.

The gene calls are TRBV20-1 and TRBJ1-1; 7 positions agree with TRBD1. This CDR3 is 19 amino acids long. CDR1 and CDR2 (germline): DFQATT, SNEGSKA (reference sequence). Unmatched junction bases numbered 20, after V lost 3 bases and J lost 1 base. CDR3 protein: CSARATTGSVLYRNTEAFF. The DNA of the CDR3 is TGCAGTGCTAGGGCCACGACAGGGTCGGTTCTATATCGGAACACTGAAGCTTTCTTT.